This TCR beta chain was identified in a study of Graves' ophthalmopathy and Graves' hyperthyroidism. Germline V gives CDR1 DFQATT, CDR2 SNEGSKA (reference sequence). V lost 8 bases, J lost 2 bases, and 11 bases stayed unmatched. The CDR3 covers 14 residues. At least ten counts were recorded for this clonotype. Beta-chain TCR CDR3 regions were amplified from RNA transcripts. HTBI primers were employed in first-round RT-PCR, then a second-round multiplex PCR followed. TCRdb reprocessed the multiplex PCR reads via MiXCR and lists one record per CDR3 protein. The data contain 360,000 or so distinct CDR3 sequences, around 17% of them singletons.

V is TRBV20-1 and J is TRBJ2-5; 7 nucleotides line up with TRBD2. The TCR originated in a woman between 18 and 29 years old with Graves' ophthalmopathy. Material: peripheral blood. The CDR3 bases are TGCAGTACCGCGACTAGCAGGATTCAAGAGACCCAGTACTTC. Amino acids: CSTATSRIQETQYF.